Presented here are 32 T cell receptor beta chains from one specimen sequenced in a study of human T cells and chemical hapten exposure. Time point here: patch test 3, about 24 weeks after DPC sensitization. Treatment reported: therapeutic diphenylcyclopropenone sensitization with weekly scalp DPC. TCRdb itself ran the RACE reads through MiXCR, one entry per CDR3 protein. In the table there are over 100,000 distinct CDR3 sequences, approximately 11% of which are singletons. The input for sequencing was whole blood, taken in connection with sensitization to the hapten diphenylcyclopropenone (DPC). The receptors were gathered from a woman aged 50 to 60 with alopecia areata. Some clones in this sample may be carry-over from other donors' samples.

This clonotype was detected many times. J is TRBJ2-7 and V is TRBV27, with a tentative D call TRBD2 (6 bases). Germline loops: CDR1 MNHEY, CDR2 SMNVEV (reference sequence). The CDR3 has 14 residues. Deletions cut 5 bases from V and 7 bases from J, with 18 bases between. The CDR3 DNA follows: TGTGCCAGCAGTCCCTCCTCGGGGGTCAGGGAGCAGTACTTC. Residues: CASSPSSGVREQYF.

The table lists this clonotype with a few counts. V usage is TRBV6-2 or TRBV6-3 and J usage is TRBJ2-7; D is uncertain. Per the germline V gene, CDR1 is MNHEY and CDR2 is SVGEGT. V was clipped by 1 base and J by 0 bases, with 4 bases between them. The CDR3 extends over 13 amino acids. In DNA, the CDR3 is TGTGCCAGCAGTTACTACTACTCCTACGAGCAGTACTTC. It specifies CASSYYYSYEQYF.

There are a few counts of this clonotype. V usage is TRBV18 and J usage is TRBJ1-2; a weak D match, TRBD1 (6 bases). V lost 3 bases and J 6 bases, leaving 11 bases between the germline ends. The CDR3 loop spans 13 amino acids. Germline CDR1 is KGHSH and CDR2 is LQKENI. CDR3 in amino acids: CASSPQGTDGYTF. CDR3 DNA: TGTGCCAGCTCACCGCAGGGGACCGATGGCTACACCTTC.

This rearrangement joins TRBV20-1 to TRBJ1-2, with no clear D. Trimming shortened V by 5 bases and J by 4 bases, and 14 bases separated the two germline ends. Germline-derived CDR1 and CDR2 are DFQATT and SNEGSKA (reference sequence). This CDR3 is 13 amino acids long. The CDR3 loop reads CSASQAGSYGYTF. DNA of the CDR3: TGCAGTGCTTCCCAGGCGGGGTCCTATGGCTACACCTTC.

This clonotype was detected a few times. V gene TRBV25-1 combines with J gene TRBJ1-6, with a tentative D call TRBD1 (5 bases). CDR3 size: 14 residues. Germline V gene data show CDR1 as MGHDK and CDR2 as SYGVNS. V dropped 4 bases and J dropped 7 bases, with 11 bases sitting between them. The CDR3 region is CASSGGNRNSPLHF. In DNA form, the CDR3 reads TGTGCCAGCAGTGGGGGGAACAGGAATTCACCCCTCCACTTT.

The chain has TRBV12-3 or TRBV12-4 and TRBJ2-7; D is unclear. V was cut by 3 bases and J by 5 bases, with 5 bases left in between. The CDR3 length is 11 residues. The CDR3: CASSLINEQYF. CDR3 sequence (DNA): TGTGCCAGCAGTTTGATTAACGAGCAGTACTTC.

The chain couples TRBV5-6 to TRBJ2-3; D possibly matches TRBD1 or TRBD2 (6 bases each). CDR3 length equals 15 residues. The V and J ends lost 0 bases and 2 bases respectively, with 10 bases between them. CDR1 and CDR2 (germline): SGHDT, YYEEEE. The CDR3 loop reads CASSLGRGPTDTQYF. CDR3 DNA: TGTGCCAGCAGCTTGGGACGGGGGCCCACAGATACGCAGTATTTT.

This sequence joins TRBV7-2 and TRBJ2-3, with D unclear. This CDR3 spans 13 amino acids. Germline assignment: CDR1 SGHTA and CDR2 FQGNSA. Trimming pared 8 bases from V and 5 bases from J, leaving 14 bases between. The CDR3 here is CASRRGSLDTQYF. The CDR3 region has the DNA TGTGCCAGCCGGCGTGGCTCCTTAGATACGCAGTATTTT.

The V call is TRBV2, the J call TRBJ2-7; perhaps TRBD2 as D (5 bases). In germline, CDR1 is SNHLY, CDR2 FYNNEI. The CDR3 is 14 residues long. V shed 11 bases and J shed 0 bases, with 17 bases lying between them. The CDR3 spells CAAKGDFNSYEQYF. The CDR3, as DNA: TGTGCCGCAAAGGGAGATTTTAACTCCTACGAGCAGTACTTC.

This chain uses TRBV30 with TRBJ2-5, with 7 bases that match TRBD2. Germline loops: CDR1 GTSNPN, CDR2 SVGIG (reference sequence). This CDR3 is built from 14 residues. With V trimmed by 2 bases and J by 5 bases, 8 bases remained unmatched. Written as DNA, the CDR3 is TGTGCCTGGAGTACCCCGCGGGAGAAGGAGACCCAGTACTTC. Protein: CAWSTPREKETQYF.

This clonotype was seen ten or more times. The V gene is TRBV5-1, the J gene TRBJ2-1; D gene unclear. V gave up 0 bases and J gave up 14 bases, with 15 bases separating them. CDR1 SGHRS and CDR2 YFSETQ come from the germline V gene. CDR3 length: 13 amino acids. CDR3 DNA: TGCGCCAGCAGCTTGGATGATAGCCCGGGCAAGTTCTTC. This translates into CASSLDDSPGKFF. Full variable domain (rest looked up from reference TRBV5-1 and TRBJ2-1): KAGVTQTPRYLIKTRGQQVTLSCSPISGHRSVSWYQQTPGQGLQFLFEYFSETQRNKGNFPGRFSGRQFSNSRSEMNVSTLELGDSALYLCASSLDDSPGKFFGPGTRLTVL.

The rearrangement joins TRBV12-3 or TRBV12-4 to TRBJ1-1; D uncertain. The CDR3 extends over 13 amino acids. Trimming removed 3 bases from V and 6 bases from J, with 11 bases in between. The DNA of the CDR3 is TGTGCCAGCAGTTTTGGGTCAGTGTCTGAAGCTTTCTTT. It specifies CASSFGSVSEAFF.

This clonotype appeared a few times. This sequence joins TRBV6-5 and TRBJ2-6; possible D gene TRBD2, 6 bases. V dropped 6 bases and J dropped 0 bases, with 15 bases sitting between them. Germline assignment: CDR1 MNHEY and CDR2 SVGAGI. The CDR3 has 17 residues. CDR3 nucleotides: TGTGCCAGCAGCCCATCTCGGGGGAGCTCTGGGGCCAACGTCCTGACTTTC. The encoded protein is CASSPSRGSSGANVLTF.

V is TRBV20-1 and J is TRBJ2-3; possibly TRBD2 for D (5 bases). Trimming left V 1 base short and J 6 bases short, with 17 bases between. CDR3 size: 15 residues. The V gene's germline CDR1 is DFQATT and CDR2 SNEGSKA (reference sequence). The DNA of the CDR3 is TGCAGTGCTAGAGCACCGACGGAGGATAGGGATACGCAGTATTTT. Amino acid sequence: CSARAPTEDRDTQYF.

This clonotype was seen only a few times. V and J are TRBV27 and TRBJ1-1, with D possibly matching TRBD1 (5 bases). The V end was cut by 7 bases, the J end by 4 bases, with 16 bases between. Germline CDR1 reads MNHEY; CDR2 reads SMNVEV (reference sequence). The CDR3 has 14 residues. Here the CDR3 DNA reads TGTGCCAGCACCCGTTCGCAGGGAGGCACTGAAGCTTTCTTT. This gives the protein CASTRSQGGTEAFF.

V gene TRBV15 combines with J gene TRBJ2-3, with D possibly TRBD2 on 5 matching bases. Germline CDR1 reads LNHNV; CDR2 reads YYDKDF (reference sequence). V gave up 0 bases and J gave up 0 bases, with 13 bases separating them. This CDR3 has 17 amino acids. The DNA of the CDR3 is TGTGCCACCAGCAGAGATAAGGGCGGGTCTAGCACAGATACGCAGTATTTT. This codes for CATSRDKGGSSTDTQYF. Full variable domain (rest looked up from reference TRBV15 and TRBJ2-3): DAMVIQNPRYQVTQFGKPVTLSCSQTLNHNVMYWYQQKSSQAPKLLFHYYDKDFNNEADTPDNFQSRRPNTSFCFLDIRSPGLGDTAMYLCATSRDKGGSSTDTQYFGPGTRLTVL.

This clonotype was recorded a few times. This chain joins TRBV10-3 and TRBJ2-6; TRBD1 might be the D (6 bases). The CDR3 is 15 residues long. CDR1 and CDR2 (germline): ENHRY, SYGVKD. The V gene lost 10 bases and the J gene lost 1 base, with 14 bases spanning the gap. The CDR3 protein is CATQGVISGANVLTF. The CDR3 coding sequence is TGTGCCACACAGGGCGTAATTTCTGGGGCCAACGTCCTGACTTTC.

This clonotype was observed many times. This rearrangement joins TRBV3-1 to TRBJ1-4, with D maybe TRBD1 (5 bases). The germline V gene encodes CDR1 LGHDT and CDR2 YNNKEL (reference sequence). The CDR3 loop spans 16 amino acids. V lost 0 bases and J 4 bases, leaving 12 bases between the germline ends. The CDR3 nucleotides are TGTGCCAGCAGCCAAGATCTAGCAGGGATTAATGAAAAACTGTTTTTT. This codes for CASSQDLAGINEKLFF.

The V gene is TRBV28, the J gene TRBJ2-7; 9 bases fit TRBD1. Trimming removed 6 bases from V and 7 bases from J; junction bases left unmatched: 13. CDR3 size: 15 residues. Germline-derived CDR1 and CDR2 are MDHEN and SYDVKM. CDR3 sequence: CASSLRGTGMVEQYF. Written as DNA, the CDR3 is TGTGCCAGCAGCCTTCGCGGGACAGGGATGGTGGAGCAGTACTTC.

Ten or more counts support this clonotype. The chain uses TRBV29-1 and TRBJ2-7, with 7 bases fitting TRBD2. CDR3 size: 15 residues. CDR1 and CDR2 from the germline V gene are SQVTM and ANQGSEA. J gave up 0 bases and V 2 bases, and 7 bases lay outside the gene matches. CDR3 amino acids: CSVETLALSSYEQYF. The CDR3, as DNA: TGCAGCGTTGAAACACTAGCGTTGAGCTCCTACGAGCAGTACTTC.

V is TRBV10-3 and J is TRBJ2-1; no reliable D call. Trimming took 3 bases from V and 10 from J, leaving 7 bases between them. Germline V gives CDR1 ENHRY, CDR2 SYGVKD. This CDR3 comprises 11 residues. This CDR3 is CAISDSREQFF. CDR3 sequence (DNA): TGTGCCATCAGTGATAGTCGGGAGCAGTTCTTC.

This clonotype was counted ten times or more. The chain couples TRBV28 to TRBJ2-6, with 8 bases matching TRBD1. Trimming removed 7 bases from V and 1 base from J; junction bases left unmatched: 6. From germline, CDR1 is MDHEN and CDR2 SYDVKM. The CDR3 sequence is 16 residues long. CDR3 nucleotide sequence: TGTGCCAGCAATGCAGGGGGCGCTTCTGGGGCCAACGTCCTGACTTTC. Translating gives CASNAGGASGANVLTF.

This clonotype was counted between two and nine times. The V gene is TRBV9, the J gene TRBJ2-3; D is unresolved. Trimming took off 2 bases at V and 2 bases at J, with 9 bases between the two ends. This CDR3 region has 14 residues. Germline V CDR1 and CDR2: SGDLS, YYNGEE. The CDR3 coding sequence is TGTGCCAGCAGCGTGGCGGTCAACACAGATACGCAGTATTTT. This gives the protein CASSVAVNTDTQYF.

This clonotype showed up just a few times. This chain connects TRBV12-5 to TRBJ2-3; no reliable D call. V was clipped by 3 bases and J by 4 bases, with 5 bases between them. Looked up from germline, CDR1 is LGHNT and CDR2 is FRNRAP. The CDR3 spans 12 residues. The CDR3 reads CASGFSSDTQYF. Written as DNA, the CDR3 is TGTGCTAGTGGTTTTTCTTCAGATACGCAGTATTTT.

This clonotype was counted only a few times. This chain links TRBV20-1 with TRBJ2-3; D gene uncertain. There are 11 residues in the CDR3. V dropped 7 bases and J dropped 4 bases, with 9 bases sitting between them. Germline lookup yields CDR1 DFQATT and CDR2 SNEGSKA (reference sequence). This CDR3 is CSGLLSDTQYF. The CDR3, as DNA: TGCAGTGGCCTACTTTCAGATACGCAGTATTTT.

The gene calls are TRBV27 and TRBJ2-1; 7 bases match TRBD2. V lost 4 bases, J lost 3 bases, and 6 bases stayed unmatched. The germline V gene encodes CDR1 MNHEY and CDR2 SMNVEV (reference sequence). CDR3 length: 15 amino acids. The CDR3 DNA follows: TGTGCCAGCAGTTCTATAGCGGGTCTCTACAATGAGCAGTTCTTC. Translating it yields CASSSIAGLYNEQFF.

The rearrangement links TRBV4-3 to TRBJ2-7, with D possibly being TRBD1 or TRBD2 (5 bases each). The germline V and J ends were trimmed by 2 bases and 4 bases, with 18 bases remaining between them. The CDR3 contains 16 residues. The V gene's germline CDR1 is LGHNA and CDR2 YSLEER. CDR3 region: CASSQTNLGTCYEQYF. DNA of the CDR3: TGCGCCAGCAGCCAAACTAATCTAGGGACCTGTTACGAGCAGTACTTC.

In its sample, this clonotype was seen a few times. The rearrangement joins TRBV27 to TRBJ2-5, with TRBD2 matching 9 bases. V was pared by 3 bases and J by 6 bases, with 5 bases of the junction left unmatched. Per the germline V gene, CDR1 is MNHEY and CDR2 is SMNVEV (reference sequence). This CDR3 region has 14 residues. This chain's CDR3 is CASSFGAGGQTQYF. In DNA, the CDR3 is TGTGCCAGCAGTTTTGGAGCGGGAGGCCAGACCCAGTACTTC.

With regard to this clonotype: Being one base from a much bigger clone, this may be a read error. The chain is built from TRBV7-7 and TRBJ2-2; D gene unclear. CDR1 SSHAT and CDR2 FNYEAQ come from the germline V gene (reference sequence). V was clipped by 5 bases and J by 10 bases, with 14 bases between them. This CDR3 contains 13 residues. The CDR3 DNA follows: TGTGCCAGCAGCCCCGACGGCGCATCGGAGCTGTTTTTT. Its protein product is CASSPDGASELFF.

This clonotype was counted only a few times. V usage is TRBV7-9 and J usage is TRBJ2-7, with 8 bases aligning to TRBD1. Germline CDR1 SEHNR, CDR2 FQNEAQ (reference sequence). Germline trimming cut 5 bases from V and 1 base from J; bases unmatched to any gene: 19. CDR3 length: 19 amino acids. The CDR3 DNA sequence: TGTGCCAGCAGCGGGGTCCAGGACAGGGTTCTAATTTTTTCCTACGAGCAGTACTTC. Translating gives CASSGVQDRVLIFSYEQYF. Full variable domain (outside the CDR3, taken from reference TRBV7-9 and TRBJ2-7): DTGVSQNPRHKITKRGQNVTFRCDPISEHNRLYWYRQTLGQGPEFLTYFQNEAQLEKSRLLSDRFSAERPKGSFSTLEIQRTEQGDSAMYLCASSGVQDRVLIFSYEQYFGPGTRLTVT.

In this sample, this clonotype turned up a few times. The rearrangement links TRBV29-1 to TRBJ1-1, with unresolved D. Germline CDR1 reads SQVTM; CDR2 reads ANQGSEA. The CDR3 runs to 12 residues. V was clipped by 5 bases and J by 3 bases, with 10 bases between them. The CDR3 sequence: CSVRTGDTEAFF. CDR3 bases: TGCAGCGTTCGAACTGGGGACACTGAAGCTTTCTTT.

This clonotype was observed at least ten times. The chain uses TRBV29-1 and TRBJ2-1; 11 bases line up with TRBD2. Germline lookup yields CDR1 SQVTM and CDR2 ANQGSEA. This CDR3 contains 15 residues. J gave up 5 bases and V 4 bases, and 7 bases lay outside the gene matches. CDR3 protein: CSVGGTSGGNNEQFF. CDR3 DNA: TGCAGCGTTGGCGGTACTAGCGGGGGTAACAATGAGCAGTTCTTC.